This entry features one T cell receptor (beta chain) sequence. The junction and the germline gene differ at one end; a read error may be behind it. Researchers amplified the TCR beta CDR3 regions from RNA transcripts. Primed by the HTBI set, a first-round RT-PCR was run on the TCR CDR3. TCRdb ran MiXCR on the multiplex PCR reads and lists one entry per CDR3 protein. This table holds roughly 240,000 distinct CDR3 sequences, 24% found once. The data were obtained in a study of T cells in Graves' hyperthyroidism and ophthalmopathy. Per the germline V gene, CDR1 is DFQATT and CDR2 is SNEGSKA (reference sequence). The CDR3 covers 14 residues.

This chain connects TRBV20-1 to TRBJ1-2, with no clear D. The clonotype originates from a woman aged 40-49 years with Graves' ophthalmopathy. The sequenced sample consisted of blood. The CDR3 region is CSASDLMTNDGYTF. The CDR3 DNA is TGCAGTGCTAGTGATCTGATGACTAACGATGGCTACACCTTC.